This T cell receptor (beta chain) was found in a study of cytomegalovirus exposure and HLA in healthy donors. CDR3 length equals 15 residues. The junction had 17 bases not matched to a gene; V was cut back by 9 bases and J by 7 bases. Germline CDR1 reads MNHNY; CDR2 reads SVGAGI (reference sequence). In the PCR, 60 Vbeta and 13 Jbeta primers were used. TCRdb's copy holds only in-frame clones and misses some; the assay was immunoSEQ multiplex PCR. The sample holds 100,000 to 150,000 clones, about 81% seen once. Regarding the study as a whole: Reports state that TCR beta sequences accurately predicted most subjects' HLA-A and HLA-B alleles. Equally common other TCR beta chains were less clonally expanded than HLA-associated ones, a later analysis found.

As regards this clone: Its target is unknown.

The sequenced sample consisted of PBMCs. The genes are TRBV6-6 and TRBJ1-2; TRBD1 aligns across 7 bases. The receptor was derived from a woman aged 30 to 39 in good health and CMV-seronegative. Here the CDR3 DNA reads TGTGCCAGTGTTGTAGGGGGCGGGGGGGTCGGTGGCTACACCTTC. It codes for CASVVGGGGVGGYTF.